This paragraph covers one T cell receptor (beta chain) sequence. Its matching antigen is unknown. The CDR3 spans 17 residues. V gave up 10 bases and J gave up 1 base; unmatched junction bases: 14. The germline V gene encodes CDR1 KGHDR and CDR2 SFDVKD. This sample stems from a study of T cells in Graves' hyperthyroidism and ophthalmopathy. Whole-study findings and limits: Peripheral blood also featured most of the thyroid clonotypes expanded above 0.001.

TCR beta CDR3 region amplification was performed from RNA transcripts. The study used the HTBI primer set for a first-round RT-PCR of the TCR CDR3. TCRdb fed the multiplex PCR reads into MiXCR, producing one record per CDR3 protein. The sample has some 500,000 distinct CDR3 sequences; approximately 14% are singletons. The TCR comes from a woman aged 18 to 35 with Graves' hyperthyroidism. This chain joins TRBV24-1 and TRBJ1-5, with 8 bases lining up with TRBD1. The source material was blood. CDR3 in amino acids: CATQSDRGRKSNQPQHF. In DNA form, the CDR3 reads TGTGCCACGCAGTCTGACAGGGGTCGAAAAAGCAATCAGCCCCAGCATTTT.